The sequence of this TCR beta chain was determined in a study of blood T cell repertoires in COVID-19. Study as a whole: Some COVID-19 samples were acute and others convalescent; all came from the United States, Italy and Spain. PBMCs, B-cell-depleted T cells, or T cells provided the cDNA or gDNA that made up the material.

Original methodology: Estimates of nucleated cell counts were drawn from the amplification of reference gene primers. Assay used: immunoSEQ multiplex PCR; TCRdb lists only in-frame clones, some missing. V and J calls plus clone size are reproduced from that table; the DNA served to infer D and trimming. Of 35,000 or so clones detected, approximately 80% appear once; the ten largest clones hold roughly 14%. Per the germline V gene, CDR1 is SGDLS and CDR2 is YYNGEE. The V gene end was trimmed by 2 bases and the J gene end by 6 bases; junction bases not matched to a gene: 7. The CDR3 has 15 residues. This clone was recorded only once.

This sequence joins TRBV9 and TRBJ1-5, with TRBD1 matching 8 bases. Sequencing input: peripheral blood. This TCR derives from a woman aged 65 to 85 with acute or convalescent COVID-19. The CDR3 loop reads CASSVGQGLGQPQHF. In nucleotides, the CDR3 is TGTGCCAGCAGCGTCGGACAGGGATTAGGTCAGCCCCAGCATTTT.